This T cell receptor beta chain is from a study of T-cell reconstitution after alpha-beta-depleted transplantation in children. The CDR3 runs to 13 residues. Germline-derived CDR1 and CDR2 are DFQATT and SNEGSKA (reference sequence). V was pared by 5 bases and J by 0 bases, with 10 bases between. Unique molecular identifiers were built into the TCRbeta library. TCRdb called the PCR reads again in MiXCR, with one record for every CDR3 protein. Among 600,000 to 700,000 distinct CDR3 sequences listed, under 15% were seen once. This clonotype occurred a few times. The source was PBMCs, collected before TCRalphabeta/CD19-depleted stem cell transplant. V gene TRBV20-1 combines with J gene TRBJ2-5; the D is unclear. The TCR originated in a girl between 2 and 10 years old with congenital amegakaryocytic thrombocytopenia, due to receive a stem cell transplant. Written as DNA, the CDR3 is TGCAGTGCTTTTACTACCTACCAAGAGACCCAGTACTTC. This codes for CSAFTTYQETQYF.